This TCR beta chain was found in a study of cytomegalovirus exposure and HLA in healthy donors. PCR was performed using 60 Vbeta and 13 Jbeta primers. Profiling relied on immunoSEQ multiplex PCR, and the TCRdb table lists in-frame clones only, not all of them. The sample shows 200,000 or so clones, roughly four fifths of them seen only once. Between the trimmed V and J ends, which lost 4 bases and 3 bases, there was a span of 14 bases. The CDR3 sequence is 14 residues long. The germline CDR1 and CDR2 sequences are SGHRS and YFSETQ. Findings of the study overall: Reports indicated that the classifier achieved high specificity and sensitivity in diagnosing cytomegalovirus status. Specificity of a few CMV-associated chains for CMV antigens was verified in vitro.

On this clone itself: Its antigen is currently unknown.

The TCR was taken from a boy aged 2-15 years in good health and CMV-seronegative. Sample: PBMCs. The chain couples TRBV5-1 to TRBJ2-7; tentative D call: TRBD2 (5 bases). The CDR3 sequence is CASSPRDLNYEQYF. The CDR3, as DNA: TGCGCCAGCAGCCCCCGGGATTTGAACTACGAGCAGTACTTC.